Shown below are 17 T cell receptor beta chains from a single sample sequenced in a study of blood T cell repertoires in COVID-19. Sequencing was performed with immunoSEQ multiplex PCR; in TCRdb, only in-frame clones are kept and a portion is missing. This repertoire shows approximately 170,000 clones, about 85% found once; its top ten account for 10% to 15%. Material: peripheral blood. These receptors all stem from a man between 65 and 85 years old who had recovered from COVID-19.

V usage is TRBV24-1 and J usage is TRBJ2-2; perhaps TRBD2 as D (5 bases). With 3 bases removed from V and 7 bases from J, the gap between germline ends came to 11 bases. Germline V gene lookup returns CDR1 KGHDR and CDR2 SFDVKD. This CDR3 spans 14 amino acids. The CDR3 here is CATSDTAVVGELFF. Written as DNA, the CDR3 is TGTGCCACCAGTGATACAGCGGTGGTCGGGGAGCTGTTTTTT.

As concerns this clone: Other nucleotide sequences in the sample specify the same CDR3. This chain joins TRBV5-4 and TRBJ1-5; D unclear. V gave up 0 bases and J gave up 3 bases, with 7 bases separating them. The CDR3 length is 14 residues. CDR1 is SGHNT, CDR2 YYREEE, per germline (reference sequence). CDR3 region: CASSLDGTNQPQHF. In DNA form, the CDR3 reads TGTGCCAGCAGCTTGGATGGCACCAATCAGCCCCAGCATTTT. The whole variable domain, filled in from reference TRBV5-4 and TRBJ1-5, reads ETGVTQSPTHLIKTRGQQVTLRCSSQSGHNTVSWYQQALGQGPQFIFQYYREEENGRGNFPPRFSGLQFPNYSSELNVNALELDDSALYLCASSLDGTNQPQHFGDGTRLSIL.

This clone was seen only a few times. The CDR3 region is CASSTDRGDGEQFF. The DNA for the CDR3 is TGTGCCAGCAGCACGGACAGGGGTGATGGTGAGCAGTTCTTC. The V and J genes are TRBV11-3 and TRBJ2-1, with 9 bases aligning to TRBD1. Germline loops: CDR1 SGHNT, CDR2 YENEEA. The CDR3 is 14 amino acids. J gave up 9 bases and V 5 bases, and 8 bases lay outside the gene matches. The variable domain in full, with the rest retrieved from reference TRBV11-3 and TRBJ2-1, is EAGVVQSPRYKIIEKKQPVAFWCNPISGHNTLYWYLQNLGQGPELLIRYENEEAVDDSQLPKDRFSAERLKGVDSTLKIQPAELGDSAVYLCASSTDRGDGEQFFGPGTRLTVL.

This chain joins TRBV18 and TRBJ2-1; TRBD2 matches at 8 bases. J lost 4 bases, V lost 2 bases, and 4 bases had no gene match. CDR1 KGHSH and CDR2 LQKENI come from the germline V gene. The CDR3 has 15 residues. CDR3: CASSPLREEYNEQFF. The DNA of the CDR3 is TGTGCCAGCTCACCATTGCGGGAGGAGTACAATGAGCAGTTCTTC.

The V gene is TRBV19, the J gene TRBJ1-2; TRBD1 is a possible D gene (6 bases). The V end lost 3 bases, the J end lost 4 bases, and 9 bases lay between the germline ends. The CDR3 contains 13 residues. The germline V gene encodes CDR1 LNHDA and CDR2 SQIVND (reference sequence). The CDR3 DNA reads TGTGCCAGTAGTATCAACAGGGCCTATGGCTACACCTTC. Its protein is CASSINRAYGYTF.

This sequence joins TRBV28 and TRBJ1-1, with a possible D match to TRBD1 (6 bases). Per the germline V gene, CDR1 is MDHEN and CDR2 is SYDVKM. Trimming stripped 9 bases from V and 3 bases from J, with 20 bases between. The CDR3 loop spans 15 amino acids. CDR3: CARTHPPGQYTEAFF. The CDR3 DNA reads as TGTGCCAGAACGCACCCCCCCGGACAGTACACTGAAGCTTTCTTT.

This rearrangement joins TRBV6-6 to TRBJ1-5, with no clear D. CDR1 is MNHNY and CDR2 is SVGAGI in the germline V gene (reference sequence). Trimming left V 2 bases short and J 6 bases short, with 11 bases between. CDR3 length equals 14 residues. The CDR3 reads CASSYPEDSQPQHF. The CDR3 DNA follows: TGTGCCAGCAGTTACCCAGAGGACTCTCAGCCCCAGCATTTT.

The chain couples TRBV5-5 to TRBJ2-5; TRBD1 agrees at 11 bases. With V trimmed by 3 bases and J by 5 bases, 9 bases remained unmatched. CDR1 and CDR2 (germline): SGHKS, YYEKEE (reference sequence). This CDR3 comprises 16 residues. The CDR3 bases are TGTGCCAGCAGCTGGGCAAGGACAGGGGGCGGGGAGACCCAGTACTTC. It is translated as CASSWARTGGGETQYF.

This rearrangement joins TRBV7-2 to TRBJ2-5; D not resolved. The CDR3 sequence is 13 residues long. V lost 6 bases and J lost 5, with 13 bases in between. Germline CDR1 SGHTA, CDR2 FQGNSA. The chain's CDR3 is CASSSVEMETQYF. The CDR3 region has the DNA TGTGCCAGCAGTTCGGTGGAGATGGAGACCCAGTACTTC.

The chain is built from TRBV5-4 and TRBJ1-1; D is undetermined. CDR1 and CDR2 (germline): SGHNT, YYREEE (reference sequence). Deletions cut 6 bases from V and 1 base from J, with 10 bases between. This CDR3 spans 13 amino acids. CDR3 coding DNA: TGTGCCAGCAACCCTCCAGGGAACACTGAAGCTTTCTTT. Protein sequence: CASNPPGNTEAFF. The full variable domain, its missing parts supplied by reference TRBV5-4 and TRBJ1-1, is ETGVTQSPTHLIKTRGQQVTLRCSSQSGHNTVSWYQQALGQGPQFIFQYYREEENGRGNFPPRFSGLQFPNYSSELNVNALELDDSALYLCASNPPGNTEAFFGQGTRLTVV.

This rearrangement joins TRBV28 to TRBJ2-2; TRBD1 might be the D (5 bases). V lost 7 bases, J lost 5 bases, and 5 bases lay in between. Germline V gene lookup returns CDR1 MDHEN and CDR2 SYDVKM. CDR3 length: 11 residues. CDR3 nucleotides: TGTGCCAGCAAGGGGACCGGGGAGCTGTTTTTT. It translates to CASKGTGELFF.

J is TRBJ2-7 and V is TRBV13; the match to TRBD1 covers 7 bases. The trim removed 5 bases at V and 2 bases at J, leaving 6 bases unmatched. Germline values: CDR1 PRHDT, CDR2 FYEKMQ (reference sequence). The CDR3 is 14 amino acids. This CDR3 reads CASSHRDSPYEQYF. The CDR3 DNA sequence: TGTGCCAGCAGCCACCGGGACAGCCCCTACGAGCAGTACTTC.

This clone was counted a single time. CDR3 loop: CASSFHQGADTQYF. In nucleotides, the CDR3 is TGTGCCAGCAGCTTTCATCAGGGGGCAGATACGCAGTATTTT. The chain links TRBV7-2 to TRBJ2-3, with TRBD1 identical over 7 bases. This CDR3 spans 14 amino acids. Trimming cost V 3 bases and J 4 bases; bases outside gene matches: 4. Germline values: CDR1 SGHTA, CDR2 FQGNSA.

The rearrangement uses TRBV6-6 and TRBJ2-2; 8 bases fit TRBD2. J was trimmed by 6 bases and V by 5 bases; bases with no gene match: 11. The CDR3 runs 16 residues. Germline V gene data show CDR1 as MNHNY and CDR2 as SVGAGI (reference sequence). CDR3: CASSRNSGSGAGELFF. CDR3 DNA sequence: TGTGCCAGCAGTCGAAATTCTGGTAGCGGGGCCGGGGAGCTGTTTTTT.

This chain connects TRBV6-5 to TRBJ1-6; the D is unclear. CDR3 size: 15 residues. Germline values: CDR1 MNHEY, CDR2 SVGAGI. The germline V and J ends were trimmed by 3 bases and 7 bases, with 13 bases remaining between them. The CDR3 is CASSYRRLINSPLHF. DNA for the CDR3: TGTGCCAGCAGTTATAGGAGACTCATCAATTCACCCCTCCACTTT.

The chain carries TRBV29-1 and TRBJ1-2; the match to TRBD1 covers 7 bases. J was trimmed by 6 bases and V by 1 base; bases with no gene match: 11. CDR3 length: 15 amino acids. Germline CDR1 and CDR2: SQVTM and ANQGSEA. The CDR3 DNA reads TGCAGCGTTGAAGGTATGTCCGGGACAGAGAATGGCTACACCTTC. Amino acid sequence: CSVEGMSGTENGYTF.

V and J are TRBV9 and TRBJ1-6, with 8 bases that match TRBD1. With 2 bases clipped from V and 5 bases from J, the junction kept 9 bases outside the gene matches. This CDR3 has 17 amino acids. Germline V gene data show CDR1 as SGDLS and CDR2 as YYNGEE. The chain's CDR3 is CASSVGTGPGNNSPLHF. DNA for the CDR3: TGTGCCAGCAGCGTCGGGACAGGCCCCGGGAATAATTCACCCCTCCACTTT.